The clone carrying this TCR beta chain was recorded many times. What it binds is not known. CDR3 size: 13 residues. The germline V gene encodes CDR1 SNHLY and CDR2 FYNNEI. Unmatched junction bases numbered 5, after V lost 8 bases and J lost 4 bases. The data derive from a study of beta chain features in type 1 diabetes. Study results and caveats: Type 1 diabetes patients had moderately but significantly shorter TCRB CDR3s in all four CD4+ subsets.

Reverse transcription of all isolated RNA meant that expressed TCRB transcripts were sequenced. The protocol was immunoSEQ multiplex PCR, while the TCRdb copy is restricted to in-frame clones and leaves out a portion. The sample comprises 500,000 to 800,000 clones, over 10% of which are singletons, and 0.095% to 0.15% rests with the top ten. Sequenced sample: naive CD4+ T cells from blood. The sequence was obtained from a young man with type 1 diabetes. The chain carries TRBV2 and TRBJ1-1, with 9 bases matching TRBD1. The DNA of the CDR3 is TGTGCCAGCGGAGGGACAGGGAGCACTGAAGCTTTCTTT. Translating it yields CASGGTGSTEAFF.